These 17 T cell receptor beta chains were all obtained from the same sample, sequenced in a study of vaccination and CD4 T cells after COVID-19. Cultured CD4+ T-cell DNA underwent Oncomine TCR Beta short-read sequencing. A single record per CDR3 protein comes from TCRdb applying MiXCR to the PCR reads. The sample gives some 15,000 distinct CDR3 sequences, less than 65% of which show up once; 12% is in the top ten. Their antigen targets remain unknown. Described treatment: 10-day PBMC culture with coronavirus spike peptide pools or control peptides (ViraFEST assay). The sequencing input was CD4+ T cells from blood, cultured in vitro. The source of these receptors is a human donor who had recovered from COVID-19.

This chain uses TRBV7-9 with TRBJ1-1; D perhaps matches TRBD1 (5 bases). CDR1 SEHNR and CDR2 FQNEAQ come from the germline V gene (reference sequence). There are 13 residues in the CDR3. CDR3 in amino acids: CASAQGGNTEAFF. The CDR3 DNA reads TGTGCGAGCGCCCAGGGTGGGAACACTGAAGCTTTCTTT.

The chain couples TRBV5-1 to TRBJ1-2; D perhaps matches TRBD1 (5 bases). Germline CDR1 SGHRS, CDR2 YFSETQ. Trimming removed 3 bases from V and 4 bases from J, with 10 bases in between. This CDR3 has 13 amino acids. CDR3 protein: CASSSTAFYGYTF. As DNA, the CDR3 is TGCGCCAGCAGCTCGACAGCTTTCTATGGCTACACCTTC. Full variable domain (missing parts from reference TRBV5-1 and TRBJ1-2): KAGVTQTPRYLIKTRGQQVTLSCSPISGHRSVSWYQQTPGQGLQFLFEYFSETQRNKGNFPGRFSGRQFSNSRSEMNVSTLELGDSALYLCASSSTAFYGYTFGSGTRLTVV.

This clonotype was detected a few times. The chain employs TRBV20-1 and TRBJ1-3; no clear D. Deletions cut 4 bases from V and 0 bases from J, with 7 bases between. Germline lookup yields CDR1 DFQATT and CDR2 SNEGSKA (reference sequence). The CDR3 has 13 amino acids. CDR3 amino acids: CSATQDSGNTIYF. The CDR3 nucleotides read TGCAGTGCTACCCAGGACTCTGGAAACACCATATATTTT.

The chain carries TRBV6-1 and TRBJ2-3, with D tentatively TRBD2 (5 bases). This CDR3 comprises 17 residues. Germline values: CDR1 MNHNS, CDR2 SASEGT. Trimming shortened V by 0 bases and J by 0 bases, and 13 bases separated the two germline ends. CDR3 sequence: CASSEARGWESTDTQYF. As DNA, the CDR3 is TGTGCCAGCAGTGAAGCCCGTGGGTGGGAGAGCACAGATACGCAGTATTTT.

This chain's CDR3 is CASSDAGPSGEQYF. The CDR3 DNA reads TGTGCCAGCAGTGACGCAGGCCCCTCGGGCGAGCAGTACTTC. The chain uses TRBV2 and TRBJ2-7; D gene uncertain. CDR1 is SNHLY and CDR2 is FYNNEI in the germline V gene. V was trimmed by 3 bases and J by 6 bases, leaving 15 bases between them. This CDR3 comprises 14 residues.

V usage is TRBV11-2 and J usage is TRBJ2-7; D is uncertain. V lost 2 bases, J lost 3 bases, and 5 bases lay in between. Germline CDR1 SGHAT, CDR2 FQNNGV. The CDR3 loop spans 12 amino acids. The DNA for the CDR3 is TGTGCCAGCAGCTTAAACCTCTACGAGCAGTACTTC. Its protein is CASSLNLYEQYF.

This rearrangement joins TRBV2 to TRBJ2-7, with TRBD2 matching 7 bases. After removal of 8 bases from V and 0 bases from J, the junction contained 1 base not matched to a gene. CDR1 is SNHLY and CDR2 is FYNNEI in the germline V gene. The CDR3 sequence is 12 residues long. CDR3 nucleotides: TGTGCCAGCCTAGCGGCCTCCTACGAGCAGTACTTC. Amino acids: CASLAASYEQYF.

The chain has TRBV2 and TRBJ2-3; D not resolved. Trimming stripped 6 bases from V and 8 bases from J, with 9 bases between. The CDR3 covers 11 residues. Germline V lookup: CDR1 SNHLY, CDR2 FYNNEI. CDR3 bases: TGTGCCAGCAGGACAATTGCTACGCAGTATTTT. Protein product: CASRTIATQYF.

Only a few counts were recorded for this clonotype. The chain recombines TRBV6-2 or TRBV6-3 with TRBJ2-5; 11 bases are shared with TRBD2. The V gene's germline CDR1 is MNHEY and CDR2 SVGEGT. This CDR3 spans 16 amino acids. Germline trimming cut 4 bases from V and 7 bases from J; bases unmatched to any gene: 11. The DNA of the CDR3 is TGTGCCAGCAGTTTATTAGCGGGAGGGGGCAGGGCGACCCAGTACTTC. The encoded protein is CASSLLAGGGRATQYF.

This chain joins TRBV11-1 and TRBJ2-3, with 9 bases identical to TRBD2. Germline V gives CDR1 SGHAT, CDR2 FQDESV (reference sequence). Unmatched junction bases numbered 6, after V lost 11 bases and J lost 3 bases. The CDR3 totals 13 residues. This chain's CDR3 is CAGGREGTDTQYF. In nucleotides, the CDR3 is TGTGCCGGCGGGAGGGAGGGGACAGATACGCAGTATTTT.

This clonotype was recorded a few times. The chain joins TRBV20-1 to TRBJ1-2; TRBD1 might be the D (5 bases). The CDR3 has 13 amino acids. Trimming cost V 4 bases and J 4 bases, with 13 bases left between them. Germline V gives CDR1 DFQATT, CDR2 SNEGSKA (reference sequence). The CDR3 reads CSAKQQGRYGYTF. The CDR3 region has the DNA TGCAGTGCTAAGCAGCAGGGTCGCTATGGCTACACCTTC.

The chain is built from TRBV19 and TRBJ2-5, with a tentative D call TRBD1 (6 bases). The CDR3 contains 11 residues. The germline V and J ends were trimmed by 9 bases and 5 bases, with 10 bases remaining between them. CDR1 LNHDA and CDR2 SQIVND come from the germline V gene (reference sequence). In DNA form, the CDR3 reads TGTGCCAGCAGGGGATATGAGACCCAGTACTTC. It codes for CASRGYETQYF. Full variable domain (remainder filled in from reference TRBV19 and TRBJ2-5): DGGITQSPKYLFRKEGQNVTLSCEQNLNHDAMYWYRQDPGQGLRLIYYSQIVNDFQKGDIAEGYSVSREKKESFPLTVTSAQKNPTAFYLCASRGYETQYFGPGTRLLVL.

The chain employs TRBV9 and TRBJ1-1; D may be TRBD1 (6 bases). This CDR3 spans 14 amino acids. The germline CDR1 and CDR2 sequences are SGDLS and YYNGEE. V dropped 0 bases and J dropped 11 bases, with 17 bases sitting between them. CDR3 in DNA: TGTGCCAGCAGCGTAGATGGCGGGGGGCAAGGGGCTTTCTTT. Translated: CASSVDGGGQGAFF.

The rearrangement joins TRBV20-1 to TRBJ2-3, with 9 bases lining up with TRBD2. V dropped 3 bases and J dropped 3; count of bases not matched to a gene: 4. Germline CDR1 is DFQATT and CDR2 is SNEGSKA (reference sequence). CDR3 length: 14 amino acids. This CDR3 reads CSARIAGATDTQYF. The CDR3 DNA follows: TGCAGTGCTAGGATAGCGGGGGCAACAGATACGCAGTATTTT.

V is TRBV7-7 and J is TRBJ2-7; 9 bases line up with TRBD2. The V and J ends lost 0 bases and 2 bases, in that order; junction bases with no gene match: 2. The CDR3 spans 15 residues. Germline CDR1 and CDR2: SSHAT and FNYEAQ (reference sequence). Here the CDR3 DNA reads TGTGCCAGCAGCTTAGCTGCGGGGGGGACCTACGAGCAGTACTTC. Its translation: CASSLAAGGTYEQYF.

The rearrangement joins TRBV10-2 to TRBJ1-5; unclear D gene. Trimming cost V 7 bases and J 0 bases, with 10 bases left between them. The germline CDR1 and CDR2 sequences are WSHSY and SAAADI. The CDR3 loop spans 14 amino acids. Here the CDR3 reads CASNLDGSNQPQHF. CDR3 bases: TGCGCCAGCAACCTTGACGGTAGCAATCAGCCCCAGCATTTT.

The chain couples TRBV24-1 to TRBJ2-5; TRBD1 matches at 7 bases. CDR3 length: 12 amino acids. With V trimmed by 9 bases and J by 1 base, 1 base remained unmatched. Germline loops: CDR1 KGHDR, CDR2 SFDVKD. Here the CDR3 reads CATRDSQETQYF. The DNA of the CDR3 is TGTGCCACCCGGGACAGCCAAGAGACCCAGTACTTC.